This passage covers 3 T cell receptor beta chains from one sample sequenced in a study of blood T cells in healthy people across ages. The use of a sample-barcoded 5' primer and a J-beta primer mix characterized a second PCR of about 7 to 12 cycles. TCRdb reprocessed the 5' RACE reads via MiXCR and lists one record per CDR3 protein. The sample yields 1.5 million or so distinct CDR3 sequences, roughly 40% seen once. Source material: blood. The receptors stem from a woman under 30 in good health.

This clonotype was seen only a few times. The V call is TRBV28, the J call TRBJ2-1; the match to TRBD1 covers 7 bases. V dropped 5 bases and J dropped 2; count of bases not matched to a gene: 12. Per germline, CDR1 MDHEN and CDR2 SYDVKM. The CDR3 totals 17 residues. CDR3 bases: TGTGCCAGCAGTATCTCCCACCGGGACAGTCCCTACAATGAGCAGTTCTTC. Translation gives CASSISHRDSPYNEQFF.

The chain recombines TRBV25-1 with TRBJ1-2; D remains ambiguous. The V end lost 1 base, the J end lost 1 base, and 7 bases lay between the germline ends. This CDR3 has 14 residues. CDR1 is MGHDK, CDR2 SYGVNS, per germline. The CDR3 region is CASSEWASNYGYTF. CDR3 nucleotide sequence: TGTGCCAGCAGTGAATGGGCAAGTAACTATGGCTACACCTTC.

CDR3 nucleotide sequence: TGCAGTGCTCCCCGGGACAGGGCCCAAGAGACCCAGTACTTC. It codes for CSAPRDRAQETQYF. This rearrangement joins TRBV20-1 to TRBJ2-5; 9 bases agree with TRBD1. Trimming at V came to 5 bases and at J to 1 base, leaving 5 bases not matched to a gene. There are 14 residues in the CDR3. Germline CDR1 reads DFQATT; CDR2 reads SNEGSKA (reference sequence).